In this sample, the clone carrying this T cell receptor beta chain turned up a few times. Building the TCR beta libraries relied on iRepertoire HTBI primers, and CDR3 regions underwent Arm-PCR. TCRdb re-called the multiplex PCR reads with MiXCR, one entry per CDR3 protein. The profile shows 400,000 to 500,000 distinct CDR3 sequences, roughly 23% of them singletons. Time point in this sample: persistent/refractory GD, antithyroid drugs over 5 years with positive TRAb. RNA from PBMCs was the source of the TCR library. The data were obtained in a study of regulatory T cells in long-lasting Graves disease. The clonotype originates from a female donor with Graves disease. Specimen: peripheral blood mononuclear cells (PBMCs), collected when the disease was refractory, from a patient treated with antithyroid drugs.

The CDR3 reads CASSPTALSGTNTGELFF. CDR3 nucleotides: TGTGCCAGCAGTCCGACCGCCCTTAGCGGGACGAACACCGGGGAGCTGTTTTTT. The V gene is TRBV27, the J gene TRBJ2-2, with 8 bases fitting TRBD2. Per germline, CDR1 MNHEY and CDR2 SMNVEV (reference sequence). The CDR3 spans 18 residues. Trimming at V came to 5 bases and at J to 0 bases, leaving 11 bases not matched to a gene.